This T cell receptor (beta chain) appears in the sequencing data of a study of PD-1 blockade in mismatch repair-deficient tumors. Study-wide background: Patients had eleven to twelve mismatch repair-deficient cancer types, all previously treated and progressing. Points from the study as a whole: Tumor-resident clones, often undetectable pretreatment in blood, expanded then contracted after pembrolizumab.

CDR3 length equals 14 residues. Germline V gene sequence: CDR1 LGHNT, CDR2 FRNRAP. With 0 bases removed from V and 3 bases from J, the gap between germline ends came to 5 bases. About this clone itself: What it recognizes is unknown.

Every patient had mismatch repair deficiency by PCR or immunohistochemistry. The TCR-sequenced patients were a few responders to pembrolizumab. Profiling relied on immunoSEQ multiplex PCR, and the TCRdb table lists in-frame clones only, not all of them. The sample gives some 21,000 clones, roughly 80% of which show up once; about 1.5% is in the top ten. The chain has TRBV12-5 and TRBJ2-2; D is uncertain. The sequence derives from an adult with mismatch repair-deficient cancer. Sequencing used PBMCs, obtained 52 weeks after starting pembrolizumab. The CDR3 DNA reads as TGTGCTAGTGGTTTGGTGGGCTACACCGGGGAGCTGTTTTTT. Amino acids: CASGLVGYTGELFF.